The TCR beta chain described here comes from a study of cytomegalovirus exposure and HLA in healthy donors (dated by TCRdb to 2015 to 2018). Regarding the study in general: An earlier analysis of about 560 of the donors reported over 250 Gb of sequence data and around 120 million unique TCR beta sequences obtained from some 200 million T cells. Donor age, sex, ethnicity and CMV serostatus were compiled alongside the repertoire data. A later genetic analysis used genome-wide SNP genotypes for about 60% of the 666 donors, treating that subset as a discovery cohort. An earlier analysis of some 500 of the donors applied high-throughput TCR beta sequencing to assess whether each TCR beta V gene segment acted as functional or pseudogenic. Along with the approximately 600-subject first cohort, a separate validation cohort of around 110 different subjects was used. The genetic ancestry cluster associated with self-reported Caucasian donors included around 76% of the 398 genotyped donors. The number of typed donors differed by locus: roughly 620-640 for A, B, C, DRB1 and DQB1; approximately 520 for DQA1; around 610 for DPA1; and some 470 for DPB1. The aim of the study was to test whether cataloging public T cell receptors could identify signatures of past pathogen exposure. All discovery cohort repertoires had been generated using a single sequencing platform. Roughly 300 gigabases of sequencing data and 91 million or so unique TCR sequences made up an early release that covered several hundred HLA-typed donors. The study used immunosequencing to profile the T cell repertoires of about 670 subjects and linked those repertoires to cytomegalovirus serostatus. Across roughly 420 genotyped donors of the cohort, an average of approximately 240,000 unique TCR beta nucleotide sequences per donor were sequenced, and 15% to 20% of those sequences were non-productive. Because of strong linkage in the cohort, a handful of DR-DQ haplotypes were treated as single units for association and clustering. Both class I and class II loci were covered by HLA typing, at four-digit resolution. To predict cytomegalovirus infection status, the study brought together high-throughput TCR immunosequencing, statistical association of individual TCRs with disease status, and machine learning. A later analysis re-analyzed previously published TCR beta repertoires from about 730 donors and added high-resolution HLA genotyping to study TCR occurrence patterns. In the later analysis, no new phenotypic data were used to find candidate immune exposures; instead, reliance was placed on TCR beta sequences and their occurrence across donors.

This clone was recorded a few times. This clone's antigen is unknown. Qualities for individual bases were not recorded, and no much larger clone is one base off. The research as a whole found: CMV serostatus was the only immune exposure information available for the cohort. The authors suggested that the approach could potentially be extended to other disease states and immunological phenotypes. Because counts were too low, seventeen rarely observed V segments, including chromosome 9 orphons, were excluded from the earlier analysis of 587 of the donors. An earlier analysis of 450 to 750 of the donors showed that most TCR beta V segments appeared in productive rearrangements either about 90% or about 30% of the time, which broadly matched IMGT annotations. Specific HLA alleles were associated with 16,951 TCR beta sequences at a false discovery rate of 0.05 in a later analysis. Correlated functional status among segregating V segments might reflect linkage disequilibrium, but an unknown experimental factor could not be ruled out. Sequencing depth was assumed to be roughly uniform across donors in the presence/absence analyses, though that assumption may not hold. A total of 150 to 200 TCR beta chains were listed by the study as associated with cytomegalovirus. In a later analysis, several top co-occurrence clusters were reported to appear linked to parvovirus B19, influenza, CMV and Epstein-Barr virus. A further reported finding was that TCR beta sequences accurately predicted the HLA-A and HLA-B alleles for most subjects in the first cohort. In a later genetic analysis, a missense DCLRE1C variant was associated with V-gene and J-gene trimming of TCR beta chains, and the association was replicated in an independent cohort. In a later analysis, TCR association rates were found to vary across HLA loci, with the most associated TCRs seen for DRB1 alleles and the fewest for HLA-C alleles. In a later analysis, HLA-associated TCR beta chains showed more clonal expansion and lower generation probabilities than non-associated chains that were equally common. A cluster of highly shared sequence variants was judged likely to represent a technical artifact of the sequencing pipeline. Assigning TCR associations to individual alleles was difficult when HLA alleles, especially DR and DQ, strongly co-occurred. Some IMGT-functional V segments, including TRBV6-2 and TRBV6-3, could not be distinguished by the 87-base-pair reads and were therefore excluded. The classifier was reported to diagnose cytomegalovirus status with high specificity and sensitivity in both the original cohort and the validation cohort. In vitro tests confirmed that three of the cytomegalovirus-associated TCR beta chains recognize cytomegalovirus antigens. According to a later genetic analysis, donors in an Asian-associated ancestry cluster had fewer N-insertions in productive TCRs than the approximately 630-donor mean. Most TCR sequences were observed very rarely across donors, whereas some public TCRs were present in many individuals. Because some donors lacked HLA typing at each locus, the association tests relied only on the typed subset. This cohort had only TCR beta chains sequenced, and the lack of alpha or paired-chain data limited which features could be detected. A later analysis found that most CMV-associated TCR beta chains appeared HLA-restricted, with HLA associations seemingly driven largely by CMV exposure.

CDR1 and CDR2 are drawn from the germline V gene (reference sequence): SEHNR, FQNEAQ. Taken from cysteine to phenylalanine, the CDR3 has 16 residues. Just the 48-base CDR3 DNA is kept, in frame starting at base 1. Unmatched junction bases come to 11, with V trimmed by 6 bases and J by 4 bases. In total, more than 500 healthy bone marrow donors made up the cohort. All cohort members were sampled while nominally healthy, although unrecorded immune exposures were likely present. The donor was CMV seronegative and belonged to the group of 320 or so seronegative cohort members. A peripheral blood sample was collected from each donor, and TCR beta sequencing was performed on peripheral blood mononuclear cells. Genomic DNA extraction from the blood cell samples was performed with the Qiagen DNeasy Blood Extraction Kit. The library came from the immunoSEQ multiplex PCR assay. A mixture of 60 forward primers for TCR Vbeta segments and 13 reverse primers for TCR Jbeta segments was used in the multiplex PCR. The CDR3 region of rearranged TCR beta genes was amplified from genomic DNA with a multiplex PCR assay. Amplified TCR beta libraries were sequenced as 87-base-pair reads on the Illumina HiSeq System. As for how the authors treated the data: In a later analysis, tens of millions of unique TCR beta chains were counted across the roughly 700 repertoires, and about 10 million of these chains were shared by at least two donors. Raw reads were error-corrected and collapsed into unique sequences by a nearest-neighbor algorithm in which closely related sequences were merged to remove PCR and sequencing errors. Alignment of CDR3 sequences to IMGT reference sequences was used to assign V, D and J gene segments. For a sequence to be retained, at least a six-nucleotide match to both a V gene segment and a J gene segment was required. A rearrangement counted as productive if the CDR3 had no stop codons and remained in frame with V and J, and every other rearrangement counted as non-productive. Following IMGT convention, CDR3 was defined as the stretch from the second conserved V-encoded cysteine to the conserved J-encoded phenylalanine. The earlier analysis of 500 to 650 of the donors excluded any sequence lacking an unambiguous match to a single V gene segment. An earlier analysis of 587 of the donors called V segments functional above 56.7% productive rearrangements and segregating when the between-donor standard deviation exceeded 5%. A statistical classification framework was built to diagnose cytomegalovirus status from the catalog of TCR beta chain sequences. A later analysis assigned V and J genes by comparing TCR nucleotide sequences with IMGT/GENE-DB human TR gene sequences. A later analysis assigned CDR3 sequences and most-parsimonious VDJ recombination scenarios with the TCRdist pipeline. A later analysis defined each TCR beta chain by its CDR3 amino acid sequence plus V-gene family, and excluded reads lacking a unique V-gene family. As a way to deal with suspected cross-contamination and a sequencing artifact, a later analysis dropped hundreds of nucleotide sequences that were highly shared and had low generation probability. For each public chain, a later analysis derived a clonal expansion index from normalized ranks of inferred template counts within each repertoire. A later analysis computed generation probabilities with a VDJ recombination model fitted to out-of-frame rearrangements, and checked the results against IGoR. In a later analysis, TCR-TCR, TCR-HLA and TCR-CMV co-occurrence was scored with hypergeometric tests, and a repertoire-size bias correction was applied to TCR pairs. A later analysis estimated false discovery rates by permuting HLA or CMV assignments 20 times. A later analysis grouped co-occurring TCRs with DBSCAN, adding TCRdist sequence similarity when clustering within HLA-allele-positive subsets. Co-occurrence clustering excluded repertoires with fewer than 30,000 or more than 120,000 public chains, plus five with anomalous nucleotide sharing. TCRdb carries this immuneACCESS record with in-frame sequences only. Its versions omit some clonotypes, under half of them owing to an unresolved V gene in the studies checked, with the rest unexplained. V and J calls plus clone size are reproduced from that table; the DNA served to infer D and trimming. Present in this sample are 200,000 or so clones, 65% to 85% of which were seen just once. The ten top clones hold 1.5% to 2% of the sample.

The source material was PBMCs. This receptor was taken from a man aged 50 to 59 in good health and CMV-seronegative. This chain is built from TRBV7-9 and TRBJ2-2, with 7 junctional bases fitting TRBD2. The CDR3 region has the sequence CASSHKDGGSTGELFF. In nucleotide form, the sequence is TGTGCCAGCAGTCATAAGGACGGCGGGAGCACCGGGGAGCTGTTTTTT.